Listed below are T cell receptor beta chains from one sample, sequenced in a study of OX40 agonist ivuxolimab in advanced cancers. Assay used: immunoSEQ multiplex PCR; TCRdb lists only in-frame clones, some missing. The table includes about 75,000 clones, around 84% detected once. Sequenced material: CD4+ or CD8+ T cells sorted from blood, taken in a trial of the OX40 agonist ivuxolimab. Receptors were obtained from an adult with an advanced solid tumor such as melanoma, head and neck, liver or kidney cancer. CDR3s include the opening cysteine and the closing phenylalanine or tryptophan. D genes are given only for firm matches. Only some rows state a clone size, as once, few, many or a class for expanded clones.

J gene	V gene	clone size	D gene	CDR3 DNA	CDR3 protein
TRBJ2-1	TRBV6-6	NA	NA	TGTGCCAGCAGCCCAAGCGGTAACAATGAGCAGTTCTTC	CASSPSGNNEQFF
TRBJ2-5	TRBV2	NA	TRBD1	TGTGCCAGCAAGGGACAGGGTGGGGAGACCCAGTACTTC	CASKGQGGETQYF
TRBJ1-5	TRBV28	once	TRBD1	TGTGCCAGCAGTTGGGGGGTACAGGGGGCGAGCAATCAGCCCCAGCATTTT	CASSWGVQGASNQPQHF
TRBJ1-1	TRBV7-9	few	NA	TGTGCCAGCAGCCGGGATACAGGGAGGCACACTGAAGCTTTCTTT	CASSRDTGRHTEAFF
TRBJ2-1	TRBV27	NA	NA	TGTGCCAGCAGTCCGCAAAATCCTTCGGGAGTTCCCTACAATGAGCAGTTCTTC	CASSPQNPSGVPYNEQFF
TRBJ1-1	TRBV6-1	NA	NA	TGTGCCAGCCAGGGACAGAACACTGAAGCTTTCTTT	CASQGQNTEAFF
TRBJ1-1	TRBV21-1	NA	NA	TGTGCCAGCCTCCCGGGACTTTCTCTCTTT	CASLPGLSLF
TRBJ1-3	TRBV28	NA	TRBD1	TGTGCCAGCAGTGAACAGGGGCCCTCTGGAAACACCATATATTTT	CASSEQGPSGNTIYF
TRBJ1-2	TRBV28	NA	TRBD1	TGTGCCAGCAGTTTGGTACAGGGGGCTAACTATGGCTACACCTTC	CASSLVQGANYGYTF
TRBJ1-5	TRBV28	NA	NA	TGTGCCAGCAGTTTAACCAATCAGCCCCAGCATTTT	CASSLTNQPQHF
TRBJ2-3	TRBV5-1	NA	NA	TGCGCCAGCAGCTTGCAACAGGGTAATAGAGATACGCAGTATTTT	CASSLQQGNRDTQYF
TRBJ1-2	TRBV6-4	NA	NA	TGTGCCAGCAGTGACAGGGCCGGGGATGGCTACACCTTC	CASSDRAGDGYTF
TRBJ1-1	TRBV28	NA	NA	TGTGCCAGCAGGTGGGATTACACTGAAGCTTTCTTT	CASRWDYTEAFF
TRBJ1-2	TRBV7-2	NA	NA	TGTGCCAGCAGCCCTCAAGGGGTGGGTGGCTACACCTTC	CASSPQGVGGYTF
TRBJ2-7	TRBV7-9	NA	TRBD1	TGTGCCAGCAGCCGACAGGGTTCGGTATGGCAGTACTTC	CASSRQGSVWQYF
TRBJ2-2	TRBV5-1	NA	TRBD1	TGCGCCAGCAGCGTGGACAGGGCCCGCACCGGGGAGCTGTTTTTT	CASSVDRARTGELFF